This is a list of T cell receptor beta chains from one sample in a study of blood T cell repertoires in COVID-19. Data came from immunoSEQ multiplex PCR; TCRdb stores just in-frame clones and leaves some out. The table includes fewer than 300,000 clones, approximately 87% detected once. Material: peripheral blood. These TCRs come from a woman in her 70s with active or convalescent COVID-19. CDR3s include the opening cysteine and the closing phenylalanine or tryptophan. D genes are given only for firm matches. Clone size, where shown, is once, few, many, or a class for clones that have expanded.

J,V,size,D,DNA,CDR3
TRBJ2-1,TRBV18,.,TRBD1,TGTGCCAGCTCACCATGGGACAGCGAGTACAATGAGCAGTTCTTC,CASSPWDSEYNEQFF
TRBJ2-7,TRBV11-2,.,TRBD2,TGTGCCAGCAGCCACGCGGGGGGTCATGCTCGGGAGCAGTACTTC,CASSHAGGHAREQYF
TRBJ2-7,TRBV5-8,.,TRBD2,TGTGCCAGCTACAGCGGGGGGGCGTACGAGCAGTACTTC,CASYSGGAYEQYF
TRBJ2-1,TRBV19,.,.,TGTGCCAGTAGTGTGACTGGCGGCAATGAGCAGTTCTTC,CASSVTGGNEQFF
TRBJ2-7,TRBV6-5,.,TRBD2,TGTGCCAGCAGACCCGGACTAGCGGGGGCCTACGAGCAGTACTTC,CASRPGLAGAYEQYF
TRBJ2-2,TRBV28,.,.,TGTGCCAGCAGCCGCGGGACGGAGAACACCGGGGAGCTGTTTTTT,CASSRGTENTGELFF
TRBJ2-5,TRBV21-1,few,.,TGTGCCAGCAGCAAGTGTAAATATGAGACCCAGTACTTC,CASSKCKYETQYF
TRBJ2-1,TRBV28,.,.,TGTGCCAGCACTCCCGGGACTGCGGGGAATGAGCAGTTCTTC,CASTPGTAGNEQFF
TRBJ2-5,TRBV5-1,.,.,TGCGCCAGCAGCCTGGGCGCCGGGGAGACCCAGTACTTC,CASSLGAGETQYF
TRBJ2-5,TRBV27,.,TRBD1,TGTGCCAGCAGTCCGTACAGGGGGCTCGAGACCCAGTACTTC,CASSPYRGLETQYF
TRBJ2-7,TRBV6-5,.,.,TGTGCCAGCAGCCCCGGGGGTGGGCCTGCCTACGAGCAGTACTTC,CASSPGGGPAYEQYF
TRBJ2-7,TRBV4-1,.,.,TGCGCCAGCAGCCATGCAATCGATCGGACAGCGCCGCGGTCCTACGAGCAGTACTTC,CASSHAIDRTAPRSYEQYF
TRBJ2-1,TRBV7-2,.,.,TGTGCCAGCAGCCCGATGGGCGTGATCAATGAGCAGTTCTTC,CASSPMGVINEQFF
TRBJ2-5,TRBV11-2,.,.,TGTGCCAGCAGCTCCTCCGGGGGTAGAGAGACCCAGTACTTC,CASSSSGGRETQYF
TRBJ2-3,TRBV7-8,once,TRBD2,TGTGCCAGCAGCTTGGGGCGGGGGGGAAGCGGATCAATGAATACGCAGTATTTT,CASSLGRGGSGSMNTQYF
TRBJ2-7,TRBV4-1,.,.,TGCGCCAGCAGCCAAGATCTAGTCTACGAGCAGTACTTC,CASSQDLVYEQYF
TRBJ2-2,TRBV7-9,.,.,TGTGCCAGCAGGCGGAGGCCGGGAACGAACACCGGGGAGCTGTTTTTT,CASRRRPGTNTGELFF
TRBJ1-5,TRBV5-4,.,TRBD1,TGTGCCAGCAGCTCCGGGACAGGGCTCACGCAGCCCCAGCATTTT,CASSSGTGLTQPQHF
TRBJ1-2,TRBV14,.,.,TGTGCCAGCAGCCAAGCCGGGGGGGGTGTTTCTGGCTACACCTTC,CASSQAGGGVSGYTF
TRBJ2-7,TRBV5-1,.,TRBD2,TGCGCCAGCAGCTTGGGAACTAGCGCCGCATCCTACGAGCAGTACTTC,CASSLGTSAASYEQYF
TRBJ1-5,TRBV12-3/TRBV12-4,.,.,TGTGCCAGCAGTATAAATCAGCCCCAGCATTTT,CASSINQPQHF
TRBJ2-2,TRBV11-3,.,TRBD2,TGTGCCAGCAGCCCCGGGACTAGCAGCGCCGGGGAGCTGTTTTTT,CASSPGTSSAGELFF
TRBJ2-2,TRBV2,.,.,TGTGCCAGCCCCGGAGGGTCGGACACCGGGGAGCTGTTTTTT,CASPGGSDTGELFF
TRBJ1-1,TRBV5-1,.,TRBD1,TGCGCCAGCAGGACCGGGACAGGGGGCCTGGGTACTGAAGCTTTCTTT,CASRTGTGGLGTEAFF
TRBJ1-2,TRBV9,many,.,TGTGCCAGCAGCCCCACCGGGATGACTAACTATGGCTACACCTTC,CASSPTGMTNYGYTF
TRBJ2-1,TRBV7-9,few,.,TGTGCCAGCAGCCCAACTAGCAACTACAATGAGCAGTTCTTC,CASSPTSNYNEQFF
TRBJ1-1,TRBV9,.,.,TGTGCCAGCAGCGCTATAACAGGGAACACTGAAGCTTTCTTT,CASSAITGNTEAFF